One sample yielded the 21 T cell receptor beta chains listed below, sequenced in a study of blood T cell repertoires in COVID-19. Libraries were prepared by immunoSEQ multiplex PCR; TCRdb keeps only in-frame clonotypes and omits some of them. Here the sample spans about 26,000 clones, approximately 66% being singletons. The specimen was peripheral blood. The source is a man between 60 and 70 years old with active or convalescent COVID-19.

By sample fraction, this clone is medium-sized (0.01 to 0.1%). The rearrangement uses TRBV9 and TRBJ1-2; D not certain. The CDR3 is 13 amino acids. Germline CDR1 reads SGDLS; CDR2 reads YYNGEE. Trimming stripped 1 base from V and 8 bases from J, with 12 bases between. The CDR3 protein is CASSVTGIEGYTF. The CDR3 DNA reads as TGTGCCAGCAGCGTAACCGGGATCGAGGGCTACACCTTC.

This rearrangement joins TRBV4-2 to TRBJ2-1; 9 positions match TRBD2. From germline, CDR1 is LGHNA and CDR2 YNFKEQ. The CDR3 consists of 15 residues. Germline trimming cut 3 bases from V and 7 bases from J; bases unmatched to any gene: 7. This CDR3 is CASSQAGGGANEQFF. The CDR3 bases are TGTGCCAGCAGCCAGGCCGGCGGGGGGGCTAATGAGCAGTTCTTC.

The chain uses TRBV5-1 and TRBJ2-1; TRBD2 aligns across 11 bases. The CDR3 is 17 residues long. Per the germline V gene, CDR1 is SGHRS and CDR2 is YFSETQ. V was clipped by 5 bases and J by 5 bases; unmatched bases: 12. CDR3 bases: TGCGCCAGCAGTCGGGGTACGCTAGCGGGAGGTCACAATGAGCAGTTCTTC. It encodes CASSRGTLAGGHNEQFF.

This clone was detected a few times. The chain uses TRBV6-6 and TRBJ1-1; a possible D gene is TRBD1 (6 bases). Trimming cost V 5 bases and J 8 bases, with 21 bases left between them. Germline V CDR1 and CDR2: MNHNY, SVGAGI (reference sequence). The CDR3 is 15 amino acids. In DNA, the CDR3 is TGTGCCAGCAGTCAACAATCGACAGGAAGGGCGGAAGCTTTCTTT. Its protein is CASSQQSTGRAEAFF.

This clone was counted a few times. The V call is TRBV5-1, the J call TRBJ2-2; tentative D call: TRBD2 (5 bases). Germline lookup yields CDR1 SGHRS and CDR2 YFSETQ. This CDR3 is built from 15 residues. V gave up 4 bases and J gave up 4 bases, with 14 bases separating them. CDR3 sequence: CASSLPSPATGELFF. The CDR3 bases are TGCGCCAGCAGCCTACCTAGCCCCGCCACCGGGGAGCTGTTTTTT.

The rearrangement joins TRBV7-2 to TRBJ2-1; 7 bases are shared with TRBD2. The germline V gene has CDR1 SGHTA and CDR2 FQGNSA. The CDR3 extends over 16 amino acids. V gave up 9 bases and J gave up 5 bases; unmatched junction bases: 16. CDR3 sequence reads: CARDLLDGTINNEQFF. The DNA of the CDR3 is TGTGCCAGGGACCTTTTGGACGGGACTATTAACAATGAGCAGTTCTTC.

The rearrangement links TRBV9 to TRBJ2-7, with 13 bases fitting TRBD2. There are 14 residues in the CDR3. The germline gives CDR1 SGDLS, CDR2 YYNGEE. The trim removed 0 bases at V and 12 bases at J, leaving 6 bases unmatched. The CDR3 sequence is CASSVALAGGFMYF. The CDR3 DNA sequence: TGTGCCAGCAGCGTAGCACTAGCGGGAGGGTTCATGTACTTC.

This rearrangement joins TRBV7-9 to TRBJ2-1; 7 bases line up with TRBD2. The CDR3 spans 16 residues. J gave up 0 bases and V 4 bases, and 6 bases lay outside the gene matches. CDR1 is SEHNR and CDR2 is FQNEAQ in the germline V gene (reference sequence). Written as DNA, the CDR3 is TGTGCCAGCAGCTCCGGTAGCGGGCTCTCCTACAATGAGCAGTTCTTC. Its protein product is CASSSGSGLSYNEQFF.

By proportion, this clone is medium-sized (0.01 to 0.1%). V gene TRBV15 combines with J gene TRBJ2-7; a weak D match, TRBD2 (7 bases). V dropped 1 base and J dropped 4 bases, with 17 bases sitting between them. The CDR3 is 16 amino acids. From germline, CDR1 is LNHNV and CDR2 YYDKDF (reference sequence). The chain's CDR3 is CATSRGAGDGTYEQYF. The CDR3 DNA reads TGTGCCACCAGCAGAGGCGCGGGAGACGGGACATACGAGCAGTACTTC. Based on the CDR3 plus reference TRBV15 and TRBJ2-7, the full variable domain is DAMVIQNPRYQVTQFGKPVTLSCSQTLNHNVMYWYQQKSSQAPKLLFHYYDKDFNNEADTPDNFQSRRPNTSFCFLDIRSPGLGDTAMYLCATSRGAGDGTYEQYFGPGTRLTVT.

The DNA of the CDR3 is TGTGCCAGCAGCTTTCAAGCGGGAACAGAGACCCAGTACTTC. The encoded protein is CASSFQAGTETQYF. This chain uses TRBV7-2 with TRBJ2-5, with 7 nucleotides matching TRBD2. Germline CDR1 SGHTA, CDR2 FQGNSA. The CDR3 sequence is 14 residues long. The trim removed 3 bases at V and 4 bases at J, leaving 5 bases unmatched.

In DNA, the CDR3 is TGTGCCAGCAGCCAAGAAAATGTCTGGGACAGGGTAACCTACGAGCAGTACTTC. Protein: CASSQENVWDRVTYEQYF. The chain uses TRBV3-1 (or the pseudogene TRBV3-2) and TRBJ2-7; 9 positions agree with TRBD1. Trimming cost V 0 bases and J 2 bases; bases outside gene matches: 11. This CDR3 has 18 residues. Germline V gene sequence: CDR1 LGHDT, CDR2 YNNKEL (reference sequence).

A few counts support this clone. The rearrangement joins TRBV6-5 to TRBJ1-6; D is possibly TRBD1 (6 bases). Trimming pared 11 bases from V and 4 bases from J, leaving 12 bases between. The germline CDR1 and CDR2 sequences are MNHEY and SVGAGI. This CDR3 is 13 amino acids long. This CDR3 is CAGPGQYNSPLHF. Written as DNA, the CDR3 is TGTGCCGGACCCGGACAGTATAATTCACCCCTCCACTTT.

V usage is TRBV10-3 and J usage is TRBJ2-1; 10 positions agree with TRBD1. The CDR3 extends over 13 amino acids. The ends lost 8 bases at V and 6 bases at J; junction bases unmatched: 4. CDR1 and CDR2 (germline): ENHRY, SYGVKD. CDR3 in DNA: TGTGCCATCCCCGGGACAGGGGTCAATGAGCAGTTCTTC. It translates to CAIPGTGVNEQFF.

The V and J genes are TRBV10-3 and TRBJ2-7, with TRBD2 identical over 9 bases. CDR1 is ENHRY and CDR2 is SYGVKD in the germline V gene. With V trimmed by 0 bases and J by 2 bases, 8 bases remained unmatched. CDR3 length: 17 amino acids. The CDR3 sequence is CAISESRTSALTYEQYF. DNA of the CDR3: TGTGCCATCAGTGAGTCGAGGACTAGCGCCCTTACCTACGAGCAGTACTTC.

This chain connects TRBV7-9 to TRBJ1-1, with D tentatively TRBD1 (6 bases). V lost 5 bases and J 5 bases, leaving 18 bases between the germline ends. The CDR3 is made up of 15 amino acids. CDR1 is SEHNR, CDR2 FQNEAQ, per germline (reference sequence). Written as DNA, the CDR3 is TGTGCCAGCAGCCAACGGTCGGCAGGGGTGACTGAAGCTTTCTTT. Translated, it gives CASSQRSAGVTEAFF.

This clone was detected a few times. The chain recombines TRBV13 with TRBJ1-1; D perhaps matches TRBD1 (5 bases). Germline assignment: CDR1 PRHDT and CDR2 FYEKMQ (reference sequence). The V end was cut by 5 bases, the J end by 4 bases, with 11 bases between. This CDR3 comprises 13 residues. The CDR3 here is CASSLARGTEAFF. DNA for the CDR3: TGTGCCAGCAGCCTCGCAAGGGGCACTGAAGCTTTCTTT.

The chain recombines TRBV7-8 with TRBJ2-7, with TRBD1 matching 10 bases. The CDR3 spans 15 residues. V shed 3 bases, J shed 2 bases, and the junction held 4 bases outside the gene matches. Germline CDR1 reads SGHVS; CDR2 reads FQNEAQ. CDR3 sequence reads: CASSLMGTGAYEQYF. The CDR3 coding sequence is TGTGCCAGCAGCTTGATGGGGACAGGGGCCTACGAGCAGTACTTC.

The chain links TRBV6-5 to TRBJ2-5; TRBD2 aligns across 8 bases. The CDR3 consists of 16 residues. Germline loops: CDR1 MNHEY, CDR2 SVGAGI. V lost 4 bases to trimming and J lost 4 bases; unmatched junction nucleotides: 11. In nucleotides, the CDR3 is TGTGCCAGCAGTTCTCAGGGACTAGTTTCGTCAGAGACCCAGTACTTC. Translating it yields CASSSQGLVSSETQYF.

The rearrangement links TRBV9 to TRBJ2-3; TRBD2 agrees at 9 bases. The CDR3 runs 18 residues. CDR1 and CDR2 from the germline V gene are SGDLS and YYNGEE. The junction had 8 bases not matched to a gene; V was cut back by 0 bases and J by 0 bases. The CDR3 reads CASSVAGGLAGSTDTQYF. The CDR3 nucleotides are TGTGCCAGCAGCGTAGCGGGAGGGCTAGCGGGGAGCACAGATACGCAGTATTTT. Looking up the rest from reference TRBV9 and TRBJ2-3 gives the full variable domain: DSGVTQTPKHLITATGQRVTLRCSPRSGDLSVYWYQQSLDQGLQFLIQYYNGEERAKGNILERFSAQQFPDLHSELNLSSLELGDSALYFCASSVAGGLAGSTDTQYFGPGTRLTVL.

V gene TRBV2 combines with J gene TRBJ1-3; TRBD1 agrees at 8 bases. With 8 bases clipped from V and 7 bases from J, the junction kept 4 bases outside the gene matches. CDR1 is SNHLY and CDR2 is FYNNEI in the germline V gene. This CDR3 has 12 amino acids. The CDR3 nucleotides read TGTGCCAGCCGACAGGGGCGGAACACCATATATTTT. Residues: CASRQGRNTIYF.

The chain combines TRBV30 with TRBJ1-1; tentative D call: TRBD1 (5 bases). Germline V gene data show CDR1 as GTSNPN and CDR2 as SVGIG (reference sequence). V was cut by 0 bases and J by 10 bases, with 12 bases left in between. The CDR3 runs 12 residues. CDR3 residues: CAWSVGRGGAFF. In DNA form, the CDR3 reads TGTGCCTGGAGTGTAGGGCGGGGGGGAGCTTTCTTT.